The 26 T cell receptor beta chains below were found in one sample sequenced in a study of beta chain features in type 1 diabetes (dated by TCRdb to the late 2010s). Study-wide conclusions, independent of this receptor: Type 1 diabetes patients showed a moderate but significant shortening of TCRB CDR3 length in all four CD4+ subsets.

To prepare the library, the immunoSEQ multiplex PCR assay was applied. The entire amount of isolated RNA was reverse transcribed using the High Capacity cDNA Reverse Transcription Kit, so the sequenced TCRB transcripts were expressed ones. Held by TCRdb, this immuneACCESS table contains in-frame sequences only and omits some clones. Under half of the omission traces to an unresolved V gene where checked; the cause of the rest is unknown. The sample has about 260,000 clones on record, roughly 22% of them singletons. The ten most abundant clones make up less than 0.035% of the sample. These receptors lack a known antigen. Sequenced: naive CD4+ T cells from blood. The cell subset or site label, as the study defines it: true naive CD4+ T cells. These receptors were collected from a woman aged 40 to 50 with type 1 diabetes.

The chain combines TRBV5-1 with TRBJ1-4; TRBD1 is a possible D gene (6 bases). Germline lookup yields CDR1 SGHRS and CDR2 YFSETQ. CDR3 size: 12 residues. V lost 4 bases and J lost 8, with 9 bases in between. The CDR3, as DNA: TGCGCCAGCAGCCCAGGACAGGAAAAACTGTTTTTT. Protein: CASSPGQEKLFF.

Only a few counts were recorded for this clone. The chain carries TRBV2 and TRBJ1-1; D gene unclear. This CDR3 is 13 amino acids long. V lost 8 bases and J lost 0, with 10 bases in between. From germline, CDR1 is SNHLY and CDR2 FYNNEI. The CDR3 nucleotides are TGTGCCAGCTTCAGATTCATGAACACTGAAGCTTTCTTT. It encodes CASFRFMNTEAFF.

This chain uses TRBV25-1 with TRBJ2-1, with TRBD1 as a possible D gene (6 bases). The length of the CDR3 is 14 residues. Between the trimmed V and J ends, which lost 4 bases and 7 bases, there was a span of 14 bases. Germline assignment: CDR1 MGHDK and CDR2 SYGVNS. The CDR3 loop reads CASSGRAGVNEQFF. The DNA of the CDR3 is TGTGCCAGCAGTGGACGGGCAGGGGTGAATGAGCAGTTCTTC. Complete variable domain (other parts from reference TRBV25-1 and TRBJ2-1): EADIYQTPRYLVIGTGKKITLECSQTMGHDKMYWYQQDPGMELHLIHYSYGVNSTEKGDLSSESTVSRIRTEHFPLTLESARPSHTSQYLCASSGRAGVNEQFFGPGTRLTVL.

This chain joins TRBV19 and TRBJ2-2; weak D call: TRBD2 (5 bases). Germline V CDR1 and CDR2: LNHDA, SQIVND (reference sequence). This CDR3 is 14 amino acids long. V was cut by 3 bases and J by 6 bases, with 11 bases left in between. CDR3 in amino acids: CASSIGIWAGELFF. DNA for the CDR3: TGTGCCAGTAGTATCGGGATTTGGGCCGGGGAGCTGTTTTTT. The entire variable domain, with the rest obtained from reference TRBV19 and TRBJ2-2, is as follows: DGGITQSPKYLFRKEGQNVTLSCEQNLNHDAMYWYRQDPGQGLRLIYYSQIVNDFQKGDIAEGYSVSREKKESFPLTVTSAQKNPTAFYLCASSIGIWAGELFFGEGSRLTVL.

This clone was observed a handful of times. Other DNA sequences in the same sample also yield this CDR3. This chain links TRBV5-1 with TRBJ1-2, with D perhaps TRBD1 (6 bases). The CDR3 covers 15 residues. In germline, CDR1 is SGHRS, CDR2 YFSETQ. V lost 0 bases and J 0 bases, leaving 9 bases between the germline ends. This CDR3 is CASSLGTATNYGYTF. CDR3 nucleotides: TGCGCCAGCAGCTTGGGGACAGCAACTAACTATGGCTACACCTTC.

About this clone: One end of the junction is discordant with germline, which a read error may explain. J is TRBJ2-5 and V is TRBV2; 8 bases are a match to TRBD1. Germline V lookup: CDR1 SNHLY, CDR2 FYNNEI. The CDR3 runs 13 residues. The CDR3, as DNA: TGTGCCGGCAGACAGGGGTTCGTAGAGACCCAGTACTTC. Translating gives CAGRQGFVETQYF.

This rearrangement joins TRBV19 to TRBJ2-1; 8 positions match TRBD2. CDR1 and CDR2 (germline): LNHDA, SQIVND (reference sequence). The CDR3 is 15 amino acids. The ends lost 4 bases at V and 6 bases at J; junction bases unmatched: 8. Here the CDR3 reads CASSRSGAGGNEQFF. The CDR3 coding sequence is TGTGCCAGTAGTAGGTCTGGGGCGGGGGGCAATGAGCAGTTCTTC.

The chain joins TRBV7-3 to TRBJ1-6; tentatively, D is TRBD1 (6 bases). The CDR3 runs to 13 residues. Trimming took 6 bases from V and 10 from J, leaving 13 bases between them. Germline assignment: CDR1 SGHTA and CDR2 FQGTGA. CDR3 sequence (DNA): TGTGCCAGCAGTCAGGGGTCCGAGTCACCCCTCCACTTT. It specifies CASSQGSESPLHF.

This chain joins TRBV7-2 and TRBJ1-5, with D tentatively TRBD1 (6 bases). V was trimmed by 5 bases and J by 4 bases, leaving 12 bases between them. Germline V gene sequence: CDR1 SGHTA, CDR2 FQGNSA. This CDR3 contains 14 residues. Here the CDR3 DNA reads TGTGCCAGCAGCAAACATACAGGGAATCAGCCCCAGCATTTT. It codes for CASSKHTGNQPQHF.

This clone was found once. The junction and the germline gene differ at one end; a read error may be behind it. This chain links TRBV7-7 with TRBJ2-2; possibly TRBD2 for D (5 bases). Germline V gene sequence: CDR1 SSHAT, CDR2 FNYEAQ (reference sequence). CDR3 length: 15 residues. The DNA of the CDR3 is TGTGCTAGCAGCTGGGGAGACGGTTACACCGGGGAGCTGTTTTTT. Residues: CASSWGDGYTGELFF.

The rearrangement joins TRBV21-1 to TRBJ1-1. TRBV21-1 is labeled a pseudogene. This CDR3 comprises 17 residues. The chain's CDR3 is CASSKDPWRGGNTEAFF. As DNA, the CDR3 is TGTGCCAGCAGCAAAGACCCCTGGAGGGGGGGGAACACTGAAGCTTTCTTT.

The chain is built from TRBV7-6 and TRBJ1-1, with D unclear. The CDR3 is made up of 15 amino acids. V lost 1 base, J lost 3 bases, and 12 bases lay in between. Germline lookup yields CDR1 SGHVS and CDR2 FNYEAQ. The CDR3 sequence: CASSLGQLGDTEAFF. The CDR3 DNA reads as TGTGCCAGCAGCTTAGGTCAACTCGGGGACACTGAAGCTTTCTTT.

The chain combines TRBV29-1 with TRBJ2-5; 8 bases match TRBD1. CDR3 length equals 13 residues. Germline CDR1 and CDR2: SQVTM and ANQGSEA. J lost 5 bases, V lost 4 bases, and 6 bases had no gene match. CDR3 coding DNA: TGCAGCGTTGGACCCACAGGGGGGGAGACCCAGTACTTC. This sequence encodes CSVGPTGGETQYF.

In its sample, this clone was seen a few times. Other nucleotide sequences in the sample specify the same CDR3. The rearrangement joins TRBV11-3 to TRBJ2-2; D remains ambiguous. V was cut by 5 bases and J by 5 bases, with 3 bases left in between. Germline V gene lookup returns CDR1 SGHNT and CDR2 YENEEA. The CDR3 sequence is 11 residues long. The CDR3 reads CASSLTGELFF. The CDR3 DNA reads TGTGCCAGCAGCCTGACCGGGGAGCTGTTTTTT.

This clone was detected only a few times. The rearrangement joins TRBV4-1 to TRBJ1-1; 7 bases map to TRBD1. The CDR3 is made up of 15 amino acids. V lost 4 bases and J lost 5; bases outside the gene matches: 10. CDR1 and CDR2 (germline): MGHRA, YSYEKL. DNA of the CDR3: TGCGCCAGCAGCCTCCCTTCAGGGGGGAGGACTGAAGCTTTCTTT. Protein: CASSLPSGGRTEAFF.

The rearrangement uses TRBV4-2 and TRBJ2-5; 8 bases are shared with TRBD2. CDR1 is LGHNA, CDR2 YNFKEQ, per germline. This CDR3 has 17 amino acids. The trim removed 1 base at V and 2 bases at J, leaving 9 bases unmatched. The CDR3, as DNA: TGTGCCAGCAGCCAAGCTGGAACGATAGCGGGACAAGAGACCCAGTACTTC. Translation: CASSQAGTIAGQETQYF.

There are a few counts of this clone. The chain links TRBV28 to TRBJ2-7; D not resolved. The germline CDR1 and CDR2 sequences are MDHEN and SYDVKM. V was shortened by 1 base and J by 2 bases, with 9 bases between the two germline ends. The CDR3 length is 14 residues. Here the CDR3 DNA reads TGTGCCAGCAGTTTATATGGCTCAACCTACGAGCAGTACTTC. Encoded protein: CASSLYGSTYEQYF.

This clone was recorded a few times. V gene TRBV28 combines with J gene TRBJ2-7, with a weak D call TRBD2 (5 bases). Germline V CDR1 and CDR2: MDHEN, SYDVKM. V shed 4 bases and J shed 7 bases, with 11 bases lying between them. This CDR3 comprises 12 residues. CDR3 bases: TGTGCCAGCAGTTCACCCAGGAGGGAGCAGTACTTC. Protein: CASSSPRREQYF.

V and J are TRBV9 and TRBJ1-2; TRBD1 is a possible D gene (6 bases). The CDR3 contains 15 residues. Deletions cut 3 bases from V and 0 bases from J, with 12 bases between. Germline V gene data show CDR1 as SGDLS and CDR2 as YYNGEE. CDR3 protein: CASSETAGANYGYTF. Written as DNA, the CDR3 is TGTGCCAGCAGCGAAACGGCAGGGGCTAACTATGGCTACACCTTC.

Details on this clone: The same CDR3 also results from other DNA sequences found in this sample. The J gene is TRBJ2-7, the V gene TRBV18, with D possibly TRBD1 on 6 matching bases. The V end was cut by 3 bases, the J end by 4 bases, with 10 bases between. CDR1 is KGHSH and CDR2 is LQKENI in the germline V gene. The CDR3 consists of 13 residues. CDR3 sequence (DNA): TGTGCCAGCTCACCCCGGACAGCTTACGAGCAGTACTTC. Translating gives CASSPRTAYEQYF.

This clone has only a few counts. The V call is TRBV29-1, the J call TRBJ2-2, with D possibly matching TRBD2 (5 bases). The germline V and J ends were trimmed by 7 bases and 7 bases, with 10 bases remaining between them. The length of the CDR3 is 11 residues. Germline CDR1 and CDR2: SQVTM and ANQGSEA. CDR3 region: CSGEGYGELFF. CDR3 bases: TGCAGCGGCGAGGGATACGGGGAGCTGTTTTTT.

This rearrangement joins TRBV9 to TRBJ1-1, with unresolved D. Per the germline V gene, CDR1 is SGDLS and CDR2 is YYNGEE. The CDR3 runs 10 residues. Trimming took 4 bases from V and 10 from J, leaving 8 bases between them. Written as DNA, the CDR3 is TGTGCCAGCAGCCCCCGGGGAGCTTTCTTT. Residues: CASSPRGAFF.

This clone turned up a few times. The V and J genes are TRBV6-1 and TRBJ1-5, with D uncertain. The CDR3 covers 14 residues. From germline, CDR1 is MNHNS and CDR2 SASEGT. The V end lost 7 bases, the J end lost 2 bases, and 12 bases lay between the germline ends. The CDR3 bases are TGTGCCAGCATGTATGGTGGAGGCAATCAGCCCCAGCATTTT. It encodes CASMYGGGNQPQHF.

This clone showed up just a few times. The CDR3, as DNA: TGTGCCAGCAGTGAGGCGGAGACCGGGGAGCTGTTTTTT. Its protein is CASSEAETGELFF. This chain uses TRBV2 with TRBJ2-2; no clear D gene. The CDR3 extends over 13 amino acids. Germline lookup yields CDR1 SNHLY and CDR2 FYNNEI. The V gene lost 3 bases and the J gene lost 5 bases, with 7 bases spanning the gap.

The sample holds a few counts of this clone. The rearrangement uses TRBV19 and TRBJ2-5; TRBD2 agrees at 7 bases. The CDR3 totals 13 residues. Germline loops: CDR1 LNHDA, CDR2 SQIVND (reference sequence). With 7 bases clipped from V and 4 bases from J, the junction kept 6 bases outside the gene matches. CDR3 DNA sequence: TGTGCCAGTAATAAGCGGGAAAGAGAGACCCAGTACTTC. Translated, it gives CASNKRERETQYF.

J is TRBJ1-2 and V is TRBV27; a possible D gene is TRBD1 (5 bases). CDR3 size: 14 residues. Between the trimmed V and J ends, which lost 8 bases and 6 bases, there was a span of 19 bases. Germline CDR1 and CDR2: MNHEY and SMNVEV (reference sequence). CDR3 residues: CASAGGGSRNGYTF. The CDR3 DNA sequence: TGTGCCAGCGCCGGTGGGGGGAGCCGGAATGGCTACACCTTC.